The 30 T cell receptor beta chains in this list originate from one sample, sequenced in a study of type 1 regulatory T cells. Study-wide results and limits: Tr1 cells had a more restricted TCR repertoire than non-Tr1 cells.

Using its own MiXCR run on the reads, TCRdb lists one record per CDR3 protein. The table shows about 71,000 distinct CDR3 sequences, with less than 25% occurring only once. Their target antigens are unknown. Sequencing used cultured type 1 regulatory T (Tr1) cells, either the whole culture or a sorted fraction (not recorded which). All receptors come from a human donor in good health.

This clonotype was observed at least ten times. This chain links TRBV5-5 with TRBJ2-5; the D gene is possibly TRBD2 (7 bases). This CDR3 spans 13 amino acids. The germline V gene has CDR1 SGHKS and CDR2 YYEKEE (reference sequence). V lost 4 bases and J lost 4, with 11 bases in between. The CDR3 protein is CASSRGGAETQYF. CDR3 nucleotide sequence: TGTGCCAGCAGCCGAGGGGGGGCAGAGACCCAGTACTTC.

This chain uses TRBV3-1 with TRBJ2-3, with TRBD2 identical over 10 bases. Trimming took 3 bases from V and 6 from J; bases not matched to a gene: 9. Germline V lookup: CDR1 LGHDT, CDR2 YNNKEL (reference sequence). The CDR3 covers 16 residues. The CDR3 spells CASSHYTSGKADTQYF. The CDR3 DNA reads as TGTGCCAGCAGCCATTATACTAGCGGGAAGGCGGATACGCAGTATTTT.

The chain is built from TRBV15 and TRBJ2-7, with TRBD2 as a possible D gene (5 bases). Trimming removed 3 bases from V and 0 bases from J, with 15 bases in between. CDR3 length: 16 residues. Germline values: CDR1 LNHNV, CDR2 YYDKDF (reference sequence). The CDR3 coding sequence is TGTGCCACCAGCAGGACCGGGCTGAGCGGCTCCTACGAGCAGTACTTC. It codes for CATSRTGLSGSYEQYF.

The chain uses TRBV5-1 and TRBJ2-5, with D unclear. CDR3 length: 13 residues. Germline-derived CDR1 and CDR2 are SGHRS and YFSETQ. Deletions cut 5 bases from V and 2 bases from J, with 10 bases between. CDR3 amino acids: CASSGPSQETQYF. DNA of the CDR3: TGCGCCAGCAGTGGTCCATCACAAGAGACCCAGTACTTC.

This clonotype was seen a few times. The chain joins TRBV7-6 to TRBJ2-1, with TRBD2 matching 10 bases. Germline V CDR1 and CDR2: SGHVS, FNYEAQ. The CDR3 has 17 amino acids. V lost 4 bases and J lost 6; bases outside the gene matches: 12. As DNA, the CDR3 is TGTGCCAGCAGCTCCTCCCTTCTAGCGGGAGTTCTCAATGAGCAGTTCTTC. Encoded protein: CASSSSLLAGVLNEQFF.

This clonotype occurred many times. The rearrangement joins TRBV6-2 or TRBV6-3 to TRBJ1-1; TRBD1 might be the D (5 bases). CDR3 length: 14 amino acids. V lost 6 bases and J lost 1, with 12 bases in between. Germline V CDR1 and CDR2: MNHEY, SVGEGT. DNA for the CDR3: TGTGCCAGCAGCAAAAATACAGGGAACACTGAAGCTTTCTTT. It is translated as CASSKNTGNTEAFF.

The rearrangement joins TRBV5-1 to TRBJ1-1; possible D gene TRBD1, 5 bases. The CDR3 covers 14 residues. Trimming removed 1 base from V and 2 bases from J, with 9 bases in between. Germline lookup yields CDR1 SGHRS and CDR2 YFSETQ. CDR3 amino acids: CASSLLGTNTEAFF. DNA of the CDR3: TGCGCCAGCAGCTTGCTCGGGACTAACACTGAAGCTTTCTTT.

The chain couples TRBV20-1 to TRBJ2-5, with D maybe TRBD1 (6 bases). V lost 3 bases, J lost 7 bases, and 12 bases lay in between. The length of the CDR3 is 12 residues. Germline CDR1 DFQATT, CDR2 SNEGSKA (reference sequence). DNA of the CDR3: TGCAGTGCTAGGGGGGCCCAGGGGACCCAGTACTTC. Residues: CSARGAQGTQYF.

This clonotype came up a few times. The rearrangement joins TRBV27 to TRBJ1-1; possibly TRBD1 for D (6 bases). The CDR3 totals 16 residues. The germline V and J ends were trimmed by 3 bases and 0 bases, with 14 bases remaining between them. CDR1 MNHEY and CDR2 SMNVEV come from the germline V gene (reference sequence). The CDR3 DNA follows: TGTGCCAGCAGTTTTAGGGGGGCCTTTATGAACACTGAAGCTTTCTTT. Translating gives CASSFRGAFMNTEAFF.

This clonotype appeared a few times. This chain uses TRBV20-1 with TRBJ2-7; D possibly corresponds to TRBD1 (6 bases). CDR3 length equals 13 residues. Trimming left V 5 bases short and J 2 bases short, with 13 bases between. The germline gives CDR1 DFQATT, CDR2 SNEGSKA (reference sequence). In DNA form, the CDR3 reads TGCAGTGCTCACAGGGCACCTACCTACGAGCAGTACTTC. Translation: CSAHRAPTYEQYF.

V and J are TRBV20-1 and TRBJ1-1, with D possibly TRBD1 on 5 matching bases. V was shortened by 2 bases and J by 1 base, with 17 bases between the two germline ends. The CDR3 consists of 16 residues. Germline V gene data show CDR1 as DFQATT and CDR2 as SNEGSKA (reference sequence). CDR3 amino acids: CSARPPRVGRNTEAFF. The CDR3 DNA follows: TGCAGTGCTAGACCGCCCAGGGTAGGGAGGAACACTGAAGCTTTCTTT.

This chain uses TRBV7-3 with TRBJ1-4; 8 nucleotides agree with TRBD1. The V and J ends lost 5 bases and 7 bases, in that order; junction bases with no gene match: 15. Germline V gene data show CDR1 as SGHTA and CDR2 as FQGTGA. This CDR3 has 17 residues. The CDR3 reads CASSLHPRDRRGEKLFF. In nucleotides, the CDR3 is TGTGCCAGCAGCCTCCACCCCCGGGACAGGCGGGGTGAAAAACTGTTTTTT.

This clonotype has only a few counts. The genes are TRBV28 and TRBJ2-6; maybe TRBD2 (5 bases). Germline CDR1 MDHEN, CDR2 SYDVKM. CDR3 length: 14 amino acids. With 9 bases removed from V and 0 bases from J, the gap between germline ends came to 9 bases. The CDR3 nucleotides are TGTGCCAGTAGCGTAACCTCTGGGGCCAACGTCCTGACTTTC. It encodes CASSVTSGANVLTF.

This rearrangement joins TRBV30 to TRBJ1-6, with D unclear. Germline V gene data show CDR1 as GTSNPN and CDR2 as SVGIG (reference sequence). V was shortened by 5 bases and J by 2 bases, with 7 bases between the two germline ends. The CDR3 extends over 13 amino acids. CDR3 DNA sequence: TGTGCCTGGGGCCGGGCCTATAATTCACCCCTCCACTTT. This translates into CAWGRAYNSPLHF.

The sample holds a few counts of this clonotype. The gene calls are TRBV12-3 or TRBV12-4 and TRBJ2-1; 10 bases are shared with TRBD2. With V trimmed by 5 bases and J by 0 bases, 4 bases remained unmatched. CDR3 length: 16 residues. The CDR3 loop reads CASSPGLAASYNEQFF. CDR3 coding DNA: TGTGCCAGCAGTCCCGGACTAGCGGCCTCCTACAATGAGCAGTTCTTC.

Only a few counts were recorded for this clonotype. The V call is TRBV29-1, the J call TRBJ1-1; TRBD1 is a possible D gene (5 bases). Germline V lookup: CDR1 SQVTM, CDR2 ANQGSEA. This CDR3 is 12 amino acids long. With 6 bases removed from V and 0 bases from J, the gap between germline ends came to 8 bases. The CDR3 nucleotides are TGCAGCGTGGACATCATGAACACTGAAGCTTTCTTT. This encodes CSVDIMNTEAFF.

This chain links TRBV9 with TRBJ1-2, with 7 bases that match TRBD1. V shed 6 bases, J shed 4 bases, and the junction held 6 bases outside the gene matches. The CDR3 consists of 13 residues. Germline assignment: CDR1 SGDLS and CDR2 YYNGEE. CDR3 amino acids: CASTGQALYGYTF. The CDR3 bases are TGTGCCAGCACCGGACAGGCGCTCTATGGCTACACCTTC.

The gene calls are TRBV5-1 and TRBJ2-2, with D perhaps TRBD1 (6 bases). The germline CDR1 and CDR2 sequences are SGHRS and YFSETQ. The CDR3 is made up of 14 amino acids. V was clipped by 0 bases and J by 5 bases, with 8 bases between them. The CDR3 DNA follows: TGCGCCAGCAGCTTGGGAAGGGGGACCGGGGAGCTGTTTTTT. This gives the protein CASSLGRGTGELFF.

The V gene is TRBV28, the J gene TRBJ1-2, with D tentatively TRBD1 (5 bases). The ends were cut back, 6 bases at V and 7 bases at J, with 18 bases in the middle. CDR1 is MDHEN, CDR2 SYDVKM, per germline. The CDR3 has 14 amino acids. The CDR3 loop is CASSQTAWSGGYTF. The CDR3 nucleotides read TGTGCCAGCAGCCAGACAGCCTGGTCGGGTGGCTACACCTTC.

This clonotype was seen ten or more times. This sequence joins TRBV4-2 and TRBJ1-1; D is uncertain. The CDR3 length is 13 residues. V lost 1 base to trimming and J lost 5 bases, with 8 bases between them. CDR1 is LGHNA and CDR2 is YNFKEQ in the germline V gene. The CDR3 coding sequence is TGTGCCAGCAGCCAAGCTAGGGTGACTGAAGCTTTCTTT. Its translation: CASSQARVTEAFF.

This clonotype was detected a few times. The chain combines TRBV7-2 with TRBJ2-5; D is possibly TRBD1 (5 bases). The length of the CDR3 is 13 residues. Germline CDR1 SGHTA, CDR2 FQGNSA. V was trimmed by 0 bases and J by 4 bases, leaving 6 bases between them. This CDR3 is CASSLAGLETQYF. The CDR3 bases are TGTGCCAGCAGCTTAGCGGGGCTAGAGACCCAGTACTTC.

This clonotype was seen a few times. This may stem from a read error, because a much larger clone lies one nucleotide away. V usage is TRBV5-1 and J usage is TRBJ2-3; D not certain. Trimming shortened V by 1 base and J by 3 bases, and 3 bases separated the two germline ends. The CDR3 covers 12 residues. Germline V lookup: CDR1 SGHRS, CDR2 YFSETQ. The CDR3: CASSLRTDTQYF. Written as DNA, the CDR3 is TGCGCCAGCAGCTTGCGGACAGATACGCAGTATTTT.

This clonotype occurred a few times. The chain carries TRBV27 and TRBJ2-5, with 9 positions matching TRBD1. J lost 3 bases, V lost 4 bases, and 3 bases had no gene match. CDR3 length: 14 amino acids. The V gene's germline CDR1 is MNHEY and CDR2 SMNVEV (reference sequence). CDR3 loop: CASSSTGGEETQYF. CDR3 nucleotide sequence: TGTGCCAGCAGTTCGACAGGGGGGGAAGAGACCCAGTACTTC.

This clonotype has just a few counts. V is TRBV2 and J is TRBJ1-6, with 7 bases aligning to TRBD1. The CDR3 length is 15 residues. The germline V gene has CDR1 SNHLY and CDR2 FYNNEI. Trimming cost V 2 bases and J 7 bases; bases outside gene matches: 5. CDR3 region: CASSEQGVRNSPLHF. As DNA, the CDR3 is TGTGCCAGCAGTGAACAGGGGGTGCGGAATTCACCCCTCCACTTT.

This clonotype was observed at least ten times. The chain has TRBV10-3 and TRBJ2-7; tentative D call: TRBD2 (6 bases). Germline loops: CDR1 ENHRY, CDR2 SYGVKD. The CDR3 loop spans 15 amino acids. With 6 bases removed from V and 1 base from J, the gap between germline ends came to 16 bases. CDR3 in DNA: TGTGCCATCAGGCCGGATCTAGCGATTTCCTACGAGCAGTACTTC. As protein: CAIRPDLAISYEQYF.

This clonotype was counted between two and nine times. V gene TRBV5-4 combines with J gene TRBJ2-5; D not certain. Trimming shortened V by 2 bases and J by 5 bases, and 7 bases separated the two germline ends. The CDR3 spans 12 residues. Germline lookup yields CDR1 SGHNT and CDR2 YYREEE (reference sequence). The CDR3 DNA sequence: TGTGCCAGCAGCTTCAAGGAGGAGACCCAGTACTTC. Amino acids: CASSFKEETQYF.

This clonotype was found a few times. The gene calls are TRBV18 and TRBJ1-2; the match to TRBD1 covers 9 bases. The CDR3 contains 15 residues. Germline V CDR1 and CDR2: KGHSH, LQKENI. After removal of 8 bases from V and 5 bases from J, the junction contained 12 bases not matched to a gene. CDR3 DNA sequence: TGTGCCAGCCGATATTCCGGGACAGGGAGTTATGGCTACACCTTC. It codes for CASRYSGTGSYGYTF.

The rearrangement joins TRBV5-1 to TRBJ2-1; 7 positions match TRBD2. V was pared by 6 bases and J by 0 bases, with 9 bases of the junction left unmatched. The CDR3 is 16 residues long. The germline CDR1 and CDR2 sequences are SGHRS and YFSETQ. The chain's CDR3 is CASTHSGVNSYNEQFF. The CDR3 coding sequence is TGCGCCAGCACCCACAGCGGGGTGAACTCCTACAATGAGCAGTTCTTC.

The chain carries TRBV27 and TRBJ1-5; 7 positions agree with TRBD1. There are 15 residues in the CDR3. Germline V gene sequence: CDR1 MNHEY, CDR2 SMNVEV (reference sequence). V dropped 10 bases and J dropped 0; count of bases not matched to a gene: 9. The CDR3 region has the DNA TGTGCCAACAGGGGTCCGGGATATAGCAATCAGCCCCAGCATTTT. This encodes CANRGPGYSNQPQHF.

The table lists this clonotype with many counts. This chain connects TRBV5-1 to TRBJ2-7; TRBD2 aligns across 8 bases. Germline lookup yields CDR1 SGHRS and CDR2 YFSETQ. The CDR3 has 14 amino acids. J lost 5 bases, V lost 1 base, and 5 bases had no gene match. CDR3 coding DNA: TGCGCCAGCAGCTTGCGCCCGGGAGGGGACGAGCAGTACTTC. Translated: CASSLRPGGDEQYF.